Following are 9 T cell receptor beta chains from one sample sequenced in a study of blood T cell repertoires in COVID-19. The repertoire was sequenced with immunoSEQ multiplex PCR; TCRdb's copy has only in-frame clones and lacks some. Of 40,000 or so clones detected, 85% to 90% appear once; the ten largest clones hold 3.5% to 5%. Sequencing was performed on peripheral blood. The receptors shown here come from a man aged 55 to 70 with acute or convalescent COVID-19.

V is TRBV6-5 and J is TRBJ2-7; D is unresolved. The V gene's germline CDR1 is MNHEY and CDR2 SVGAGI. Trimming removed 6 bases from V and 0 bases from J, with 9 bases in between. The CDR3 has 13 amino acids. In DNA form, the CDR3 reads TGTGCCAGCAGAGAGCTCAACTCCTACGAGCAGTACTTC. Translation gives CASRELNSYEQYF.

The chain carries TRBV15 and TRBJ2-3; perhaps TRBD1 as D (6 bases). V was cut by 8 bases and J by 0 bases, with 12 bases left in between. CDR1 and CDR2 (germline): LNHNV, YYDKDF (reference sequence). There are 14 residues in the CDR3. The CDR3 here is CATSPGQSTDTQYF. CDR3 nucleotides: TGTGCCACCTCACCTGGACAGAGCACAGATACGCAGTATTTT.

The V call is TRBV2, the J call TRBJ1-4; D is undetermined. The CDR3 runs to 10 residues. The germline gives CDR1 SNHLY, CDR2 FYNNEI. V lost 6 bases, J lost 8 bases, and 4 bases lay in between. CDR3 coding DNA: TGTGCCAGCAGCGCGGAAAAACTGTTTTTT. Protein sequence: CASSAEKLFF.

The chain links TRBV18 to TRBJ2-2; 12 nucleotides align to TRBD1. The CDR3 runs 16 residues. From germline, CDR1 is KGHSH and CDR2 LQKENI. Trimming cost V 5 bases and J 4 bases; bases outside gene matches: 5. This CDR3 is CASSSLGQGATGELFF. In nucleotides, the CDR3 is TGTGCCAGCTCATCCCTGGGACAGGGGGCCACCGGGGAGCTGTTTTTT.

The gene calls are TRBV3-1 (or the pseudogene TRBV3-2) and TRBJ2-5; TRBD2 agrees at 10 bases. The germline V gene has CDR1 LGHDT and CDR2 YNNKEL (reference sequence). The CDR3 has 16 amino acids. J was trimmed by 0 bases and V by 4 bases; bases with no gene match: 5. The CDR3 DNA reads as TGTGCCAGCAGCCGCCGGACTAGCGGCTACCAAGAGACCCAGTACTTC. It encodes CASSRRTSGYQETQYF.

Notes on this clone: This sample includes further DNA sequences coding for the same CDR3. This chain uses TRBV27 with TRBJ1-6, with 7 bases matching TRBD1. This CDR3 contains 15 residues. CDR1 is MNHEY, CDR2 SMNVEV, per germline (reference sequence). V shed 5 bases and J 8 bases; nucleotides not matched to a gene: 9. CDR3 bases: TGTGCCAGCAGTCTGTACAGGGGACGGGATTCACCCCTCCACTTT. It is translated as CASSLYRGRDSPLHF.

The chain carries TRBV6-5 and TRBJ2-7; a weak D match, TRBD2 (6 bases). Deletions cut 1 base from V and 2 bases from J, with 9 bases between. CDR3 length: 14 residues. From germline, CDR1 is MNHEY and CDR2 SVGAGI. CDR3 DNA: TGTGCCAGCAGTTACTTTGGGGGGACCTACGAGCAGTACTTC. This translates into CASSYFGGTYEQYF.

This chain links TRBV5-1 with TRBJ1-6, with 9 positions matching TRBD1. The CDR3 length is 14 residues. With V trimmed by 7 bases and J by 8 bases, 7 bases remained unmatched. CDR1 and CDR2 from the germline V gene are SGHRS and YFSETQ. The CDR3: CASPWDRVYSPLHF. CDR3 in DNA: TGCGCCAGCCCCTGGGACAGGGTGTATTCACCCCTCCACTTT.

The rearrangement uses TRBV24-1 and TRBJ2-1, with D maybe TRBD1 (6 bases). Per germline, CDR1 KGHDR and CDR2 SFDVKD. The CDR3 runs to 14 residues. Trimming removed 5 bases from V and 8 bases from J, with 15 bases in between. CDR3 in DNA: TGTGCCACCAGTGTCCAAACAGGGCGATATGAGCAGTTCTTC. Translated, it gives CATSVQTGRYEQFF.